This T cell receptor (beta chain) was recovered during a study of identical twins. Regarding the study as a whole: Beta out-of-frame sequences displayed a weaker excess of sharing between twins. An excess of low generation probability was shown by twin-shared out-of-frame alpha sequences.

TCRdb fed the 5' RACE reads into MiXCR, producing one record per CDR3 protein. The data contain 250,000 or so distinct CDR3 sequences, about 8% of them seen just once; the ten biggest clones take up less than 4%. The V gene end was trimmed by 3 bases and the J gene end by 4 bases; junction bases not matched to a gene: 6. Germline CDR1 is MGHRA and CDR2 is YSYEKL. CDR3 length: 15 amino acids. Concerning this clonotype itself: Its antigen is not known.

The same sample was also studied in work on yellow fever vaccine responses in identical twins. That paper adds: Reportedly, the T cell response mounted by twins to vaccine seemed partly convergent, partly personalized.

V usage is TRBV4-1 and J usage is TRBJ2-1; TRBD2 agrees at 7 bases. The TCR originated in a woman between 18 and 29 years old in good health. Source material: CD8+ T cells sorted from blood. Written as DNA, the CDR3 is TGCGCCAGCAGCCAGCCTAGCGGCACGTACAATGAGCAGTTCTTC. It yields the protein CASSQPSGTYNEQFF.